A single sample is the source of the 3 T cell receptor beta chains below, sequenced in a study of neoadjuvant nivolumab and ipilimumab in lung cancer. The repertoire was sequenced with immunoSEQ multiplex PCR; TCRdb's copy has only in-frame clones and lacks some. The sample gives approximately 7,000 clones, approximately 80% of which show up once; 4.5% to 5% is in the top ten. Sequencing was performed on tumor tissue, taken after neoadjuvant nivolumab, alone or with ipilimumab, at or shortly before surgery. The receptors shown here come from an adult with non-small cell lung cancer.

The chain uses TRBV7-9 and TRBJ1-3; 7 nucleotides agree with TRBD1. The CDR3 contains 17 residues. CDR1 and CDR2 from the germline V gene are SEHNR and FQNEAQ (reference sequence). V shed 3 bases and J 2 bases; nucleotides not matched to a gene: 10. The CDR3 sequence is CASSLVGQAGAGNTIYF. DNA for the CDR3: TGTGCCAGCAGCTTGGTCGGACAGGCTGGGGCTGGAAACACCATATATTTT.

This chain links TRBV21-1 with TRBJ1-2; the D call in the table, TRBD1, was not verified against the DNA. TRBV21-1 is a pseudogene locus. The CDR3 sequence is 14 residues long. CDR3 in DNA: TGTGCCAGCAGCAAAGGGACAGAGCTTTATGGCTACACCTTC. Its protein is CASSKGTELYGYTF.

The CDR3 nucleotides read TGCAGCGTTGATATGGGGGGCACAGATACGCAGTATTTT. Protein sequence: CSVDMGGTDTQYF. The V call is TRBV29-1, the J call TRBJ2-3; D might be TRBD1 or TRBD2, each matching 5 bases. Germline V gives CDR1 SQVTM, CDR2 ANQGSEA. This CDR3 spans 13 amino acids. V was shortened by 3 bases and J by 1 base, with 8 bases between the two germline ends.